The clone carrying this T cell receptor (beta chain) was seen a handful of times. This entry belongs to a study of quantifying T cell responses using KT2 cells. Study at large: cDNA was made from DNase-treated RNA using alpha and beta constant primers. The T4 ligation step was estimated to exceed 9.5% efficiency under optimum conditions.

A single-stranded UMI oligo with SP2 sequence was ligated to cDNA 3' ends. An equimolar mix of RC1.1 and RC1.2 primed the beta chain across TRBC1 and TRBC2. TCRdb independently ran MiXCR on the UMI-ligation and nested PCR reads; one entry per CDR3 protein. The data hold 25,000 to 35,000 distinct CDR3 sequences, with about a tenth observed a single time. The CDR3 is 12 amino acids. Looked up from germline, CDR1 is SEHNR and CDR2 is FQNEAQ (reference sequence). V lost 3 bases and J lost 5, with 8 bases in between. Unfractionated PBMC were spiked with known numbers of KT2 clone cells. A range of KT2-to-PBMC ratios was made using fixed PBMC numbers.

This TCR was recovered from a human donor. The source material was PBMCs spiked with cells of the T cell clone KT2. The chain employs TRBV7-9 and TRBJ2-7; D gene uncertain. CDR3 protein: CASSFWPHEQYF. The CDR3 nucleotides are TGTGCCAGCAGCTTTTGGCCCCACGAGCAGTACTTC.